Presented here are 22 T cell receptor beta chains from one specimen sequenced in a study of blood T cell repertoires in COVID-19. Produced via immunoSEQ multiplex PCR; TCRdb's table is partial and in-frame only. The sample includes fewer than 200,000 clones, roughly 80% seen only once; the top ten take 11%. The sequencing input was peripheral blood. These receptors came from a woman aged 40 to 50 with COVID-19, enrolled during active disease.

In DNA form, the CDR3 reads TGTGCCAGCAGCGGGACAGGGGGCATTACTGAAGCTTTCTTT. Its protein product is CASSGTGGITEAFF. The chain recombines TRBV7-3 with TRBJ1-1; 12 positions match TRBD1. The CDR3 has 14 amino acids. Germline CDR1 is SGHTA and CDR2 is FQGTGA. V shed 5 bases, J shed 5 bases, and the junction held 3 bases outside the gene matches.

This chain connects TRBV19 to TRBJ1-5, with D maybe TRBD1 (6 bases). Deletions cut 7 bases from V and 1 base from J, with 17 bases between. This CDR3 has 16 residues. Germline CDR1 LNHDA, CDR2 SQIVND (reference sequence). The CDR3 reads CASTTLQGRSNQPQHF. Written as DNA, the CDR3 is TGTGCCAGTACTACTCTACAGGGTAGGAGCAATCAGCCCCAGCATTTT.

This clone was picked up one time. As DNA, the CDR3 is TGTGCCAGCAGCCAAGATGGGACTAGCGGTTACAATGAGCAGTTCTTC. Residues: CASSQDGTSGYNEQFF. The chain combines TRBV4-2 with TRBJ2-1; 11 nucleotides line up with TRBD2. Germline CDR1 reads LGHNA; CDR2 reads YNFKEQ. Trimming at V came to 0 bases and at J to 4 bases, leaving 2 bases not matched to a gene. The CDR3 is made up of 16 amino acids.

V usage is TRBV20-1 and J usage is TRBJ2-3; D unresolved. Germline V gene data show CDR1 as DFQATT and CDR2 as SNEGSKA (reference sequence). Deletions cut 6 bases from V and 2 bases from J, with 6 bases between. CDR3 length: 11 residues. As DNA, the CDR3 is TGCAGTGCGCTAATCACAGATACGCAGTATTTT. Encoded protein: CSALITDTQYF.

The chain has TRBV30 and TRBJ1-3, with D unclear. CDR1 is GTSNPN and CDR2 is SVGIG in the germline V gene (reference sequence). Trimming left V 4 bases short and J 3 bases short, with 4 bases between. The CDR3 spans 11 residues. CDR3 sequence reads: CAWTFGNTIYF. CDR3 nucleotides: TGTGCCTGGACCTTTGGAAACACCATATATTTT. The full variable domain, with the rest looked up from reference TRBV30 and TRBJ1-3, is SQTIHQWPATLVQPVGSPLSLECTVEGTSNPNLYWYRQAAGRGLQLLFYSVGIGQISSEVPQNLSASRPQDRQFILSSKKLLLSDSGFYLCAWTFGNTIYFGEGSWLTVV.

About this clone itself: The junction does not match germline at one end; this may be a read error. The chain links TRBV7-3 to TRBJ2-5; D gene ambiguous. The CDR3 has 14 amino acids. The germline V gene has CDR1 SGHTA and CDR2 FQGTGA. CDR3 nucleotide sequence: TGTGCCAGCAGTTTAACGTCTAGTTCAGAGACCCAGTACTTC. Amino acid sequence: CASSLTSSSETQYF.

V usage is TRBV25-1 and J usage is TRBJ1-4; D ambiguous. This CDR3 spans 15 amino acids. Deletions cut 3 bases from V and 7 bases from J, with 15 bases between. Germline loops: CDR1 MGHDK, CDR2 SYGVNS. The CDR3 sequence is CASSDLRTGIEKLFF. As DNA, the CDR3 is TGTGCCAGCAGTGATTTACGGACCGGGATTGAAAAACTGTTTTTT.

V is TRBV30 and J is TRBJ1-5, with 8 positions matching TRBD1. V trimming: 3 bases; J trimming: 5 bases; junction bases outside the gene matches: 6. Germline lookup yields CDR1 GTSNPN and CDR2 SVGIG (reference sequence). The CDR3 loop spans 14 amino acids. The CDR3, as DNA: TGTGCCTGGAGCAGGGGGCTTCGGGATCAGCCCCAGCATTTT. Translating gives CAWSRGLRDQPQHF.

The J gene is TRBJ2-7, the V gene TRBV6-4, with D tentatively TRBD1 (5 bases). Germline CDR1 is MRHNA and CDR2 is SNTAGT. The CDR3 runs 16 residues. Trimming pared 0 bases from V and 1 base from J, leaving 13 bases between. In nucleotides, the CDR3 is TGTGCCAGCAGTGACTCTCCAGGGATAAGGTCCTACGAGCAGTACGTC. It yields the protein CASSDSPGIRSYEQYV.

The sample holds one count of this clone. The chain recombines TRBV2 with TRBJ2-5; 9 bases fit TRBD2. The CDR3 runs 14 residues. Germline values: CDR1 SNHLY, CDR2 FYNNEI. After removal of 6 bases from V and 6 bases from J, the junction contained 8 bases not matched to a gene. The CDR3 reads CASRDQRGAKTQYF. DNA for the CDR3: TGTGCCAGCAGAGACCAGCGGGGGGCGAAGACCCAGTACTTC.

V is TRBV5-1 and J is TRBJ1-4; D perhaps matches TRBD1 (6 bases). Germline CDR1 SGHRS, CDR2 YFSETQ. The CDR3 loop spans 14 amino acids. V shed 4 bases and J shed 5 bases, with 12 bases lying between them. CDR3 bases: TGCGCCAGCAGCATACGGACAGACAATGAAAAACTGTTTTTT. It encodes CASSIRTDNEKLFF.

This clone was observed a single time. This chain connects TRBV6-5 to TRBJ2-3, with 11 bases fitting TRBD2. This CDR3 contains 14 residues. The V segment lost 5 bases and the J segment 4 bases; nucleotides outside the gene matches: 2. Germline V gene lookup returns CDR1 MNHEY and CDR2 SVGAGI. The CDR3 here is CASSPSGGSDTQYF. DNA for the CDR3: TGTGCCAGCAGTCCTAGCGGGGGGTCAGATACGCAGTATTTT.

The chain recombines TRBV14 with TRBJ2-5; D is perhaps TRBD1 (5 bases). This CDR3 has 13 amino acids. Germline CDR1 SGHDN, CDR2 FVKESK. V dropped 4 bases and J dropped 3 bases, with 9 bases sitting between them. CDR3 in amino acids: CASSPTEKETQYF. As DNA, the CDR3 is TGTGCCAGCAGCCCGACAGAGAAAGAGACCCAGTACTTC.

This clone was picked up a small number of times. The rearrangement links TRBV30 to TRBJ1-6; 8 bases line up with TRBD1. Germline V lookup: CDR1 GTSNPN, CDR2 SVGIG (reference sequence). After removal of 4 bases from V and 11 bases from J, the junction contained 7 bases not matched to a gene. The CDR3 spans 13 residues. The CDR3 here is CAWNQGARTPLHF. CDR3 nucleotides: TGTGCCTGGAACCAGGGGGCGAGGACACCCCTCCACTTT.

The V and J genes are TRBV7-8 and TRBJ2-3; D possibly corresponds to TRBD2 (6 bases). V gave up 3 bases and J gave up 0 bases, with 10 bases separating them. Germline CDR1 reads SGHVS; CDR2 reads FQNEAQ. The CDR3 consists of 15 residues. In nucleotides, the CDR3 is TGTGCCAGCAGCTTGCCCGGAGGGAGCACAGATACGCAGTATTTT. Translated: CASSLPGGSTDTQYF.

J is TRBJ1-1 and V is TRBV2, with 7 bases that match TRBD1. The CDR3 totals 15 residues. Germline CDR1 SNHLY, CDR2 FYNNEI. V was pared by 5 bases and J by 3 bases, with 9 bases of the junction left unmatched. Here the CDR3 reads CASSRSGGRDTEAFF. In nucleotides, the CDR3 is TGTGCCAGCAGTCGATCAGGGGGTCGCGACACTGAAGCTTTCTTT.

This clone was seen just once. The chain is built from TRBV7-2 and TRBJ1-1; D gene unclear. Trimming removed 3 bases at V and 5 bases at J, with 16 bases between. This CDR3 has 15 amino acids. Germline V CDR1 and CDR2: SGHTA, FQGNSA. DNA for the CDR3: TGTGCCAGCAGCTTTAGGCCGGGAACGGGTACTGAAGCTTTCTTT. Protein: CASSFRPGTGTEAFF.

V and J are TRBV5-1 and TRBJ2-7, with 12 bases lining up with TRBD2. V shed 4 bases and J 3 bases; nucleotides not matched to a gene: 5. The CDR3 has 15 amino acids. Germline V gives CDR1 SGHRS, CDR2 YFSETQ. This chain's CDR3 is CASSPGLAGSYEQYF. CDR3 in DNA: TGCGCCAGCAGCCCTGGACTAGCGGGAAGCTACGAGCAGTACTTC.

This chain joins TRBV4-1 and TRBJ1-1, with 9 positions matching TRBD1. After removal of 4 bases from V and 11 bases from J, the junction contained 11 bases not matched to a gene. Germline assignment: CDR1 MGHRA and CDR2 YSYEKL. This CDR3 region has 14 residues. The CDR3 sequence is CASSPAGTGHHAFF. CDR3 coding DNA: TGCGCCAGCAGCCCCGCGGGGACAGGGCATCATGCTTTCTTT.

The chain links TRBV19 to TRBJ1-5; 7 bases align to TRBD1. The germline V gene encodes CDR1 LNHDA and CDR2 SQIVND (reference sequence). V dropped 4 bases and J dropped 2; count of bases not matched to a gene: 5. This CDR3 has 15 amino acids. The CDR3 DNA follows: TGTGCCAGTAGTAGGCAGGGGGGACGCAATCAGCCCCAGCATTTT. It specifies CASSRQGGRNQPQHF.

The rearrangement joins TRBV5-5 to TRBJ1-1; D call uncertain. This CDR3 is built from 13 residues. Per germline, CDR1 SGHKS and CDR2 YYEKEE (reference sequence). The V gene lost 4 bases and the J gene lost 5 bases, with 12 bases spanning the gap. The CDR3 sequence is CASSGPERTEAFF. The CDR3 bases are TGTGCCAGCAGCGGTCCCGAGCGGACTGAAGCTTTCTTT.

This clone was counted between two and nine times. The V call is TRBV27, the J call TRBJ1-1; possibly TRBD1 for D (5 bases). V was trimmed by 5 bases and J by 4 bases, leaving 17 bases between them. CDR3 length: 15 residues. Germline V gene data show CDR1 as MNHEY and CDR2 as SMNVEV (reference sequence). This chain's CDR3 is CASSPASMGGTEAFF. CDR3 coding DNA: TGTGCCAGCAGTCCCGCGTCTATGGGGGGCACTGAAGCTTTCTTT.